This T cell receptor beta chain stems from a study of T-cell memory formation after mild COVID-19. Study context: Across donors, TCR clusters were largely donor specific. Study-level findings and limits: From day 15 to 85, contracting clones were balanced between CD4 and CD8, whereas later expanders leaned toward CD4+. The study found contracting CD4+ clones mainly in CM and EM and contracting CD8+ clones in EMRA.

It was 5'RACE with constant-segment primers that produced the TCR alpha and TCR beta cDNA libraries, which carried sample barcodes and UMIs. TCRdb independently ran MiXCR on the 5' RACE reads; one entry per CDR3 protein. The sample has about 560,000 distinct CDR3 sequences, 15% to 20% seen once. A few counts support this clonotype. Antigen unknown. The CDR3 has 13 residues. V trimming: 5 bases; J trimming: 5 bases; junction bases outside the gene matches: 6. Germline V gene sequence: CDR1 SEHNR, CDR2 FQNEAQ (reference sequence). This sequence was found in an adult woman who had mild COVID-19 (a few samples of this study predate the infection). Cell type and time point are not known. Sequencing input: PBMCs or a T cell subset sorted from them (not recorded which). The chain employs TRBV7-9 and TRBJ2-7; 7 bases agree with TRBD1. The chain's CDR3 is CASSNRDSHEQYF. As DNA, the CDR3 is TGTGCCAGCAGCAACCGGGACAGCCACGAGCAGTACTTC. Full variable domain (missing parts from reference TRBV7-9 and TRBJ2-7): DTGVSQNPRHKITKRGQNVTFRCDPISEHNRLYWYRQTLGQGPEFLTYFQNEAQLEKSRLLSDRFSAERPKGSFSTLEIQRTEQGDSAMYLCASSNRDSHEQYFGPGTRLTVT.